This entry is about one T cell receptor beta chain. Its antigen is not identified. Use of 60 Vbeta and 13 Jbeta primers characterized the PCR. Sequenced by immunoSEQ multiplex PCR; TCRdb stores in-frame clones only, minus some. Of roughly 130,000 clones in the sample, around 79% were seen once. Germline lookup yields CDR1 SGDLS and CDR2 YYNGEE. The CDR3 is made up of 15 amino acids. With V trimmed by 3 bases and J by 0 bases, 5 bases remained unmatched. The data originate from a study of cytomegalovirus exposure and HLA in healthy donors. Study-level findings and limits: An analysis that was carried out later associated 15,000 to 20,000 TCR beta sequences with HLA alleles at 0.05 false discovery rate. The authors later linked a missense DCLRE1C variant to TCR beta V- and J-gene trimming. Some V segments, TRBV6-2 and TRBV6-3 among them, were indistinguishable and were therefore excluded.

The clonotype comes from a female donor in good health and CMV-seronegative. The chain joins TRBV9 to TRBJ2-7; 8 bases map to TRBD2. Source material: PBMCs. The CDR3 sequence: CASSAASGYSYEQYF. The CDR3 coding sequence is TGTGCCAGCAGCGCCGCTAGCGGGTACTCCTACGAGCAGTACTTC.